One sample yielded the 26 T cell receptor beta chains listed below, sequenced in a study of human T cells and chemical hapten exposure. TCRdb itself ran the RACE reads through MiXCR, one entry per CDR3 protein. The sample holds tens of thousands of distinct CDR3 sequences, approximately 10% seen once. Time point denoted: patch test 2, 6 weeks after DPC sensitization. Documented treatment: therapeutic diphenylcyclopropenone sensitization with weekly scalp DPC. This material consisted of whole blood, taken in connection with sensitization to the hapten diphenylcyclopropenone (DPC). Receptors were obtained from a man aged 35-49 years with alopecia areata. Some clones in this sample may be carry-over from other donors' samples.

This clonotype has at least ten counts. The CDR3 nucleotides read TGTGCCAGCAGTGATCGGTTGACTCAAGAGACCCAGTACTTC. Translating it yields CASSDRLTQETQYF. V is TRBV25-1 and J is TRBJ2-5; D is unclear. Trimming cost V 3 bases and J 2 bases, with 10 bases left between them. The germline V gene has CDR1 MGHDK and CDR2 SYGVNS. This CDR3 is built from 14 residues. The whole variable domain, remainder taken from reference TRBV25-1 and TRBJ2-5, is EADIYQTPRYLVIGTGKKITLECSQTMGHDKMYWYQQDPGMELHLIHYSYGVNSTEKGDLSSESTVSRIRTEHFPLTLESARPSHTSQYLCASSDRLTQETQYFGPGTRLLVL.

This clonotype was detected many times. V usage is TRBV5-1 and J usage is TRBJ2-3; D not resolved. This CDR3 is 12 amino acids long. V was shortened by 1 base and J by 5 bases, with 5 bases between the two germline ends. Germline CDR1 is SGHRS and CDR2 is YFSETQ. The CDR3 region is CASSLPEDTQYF. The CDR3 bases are TGCGCCAGCAGCTTGCCCGAAGATACGCAGTATTTT.

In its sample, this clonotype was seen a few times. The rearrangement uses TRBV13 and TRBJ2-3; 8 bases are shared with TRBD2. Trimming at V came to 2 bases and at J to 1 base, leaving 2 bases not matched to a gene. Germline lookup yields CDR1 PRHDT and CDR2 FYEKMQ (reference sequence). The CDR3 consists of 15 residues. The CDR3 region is CASSLQLAGTDTQYF. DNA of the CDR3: TGTGCCAGCAGCTTACAACTAGCGGGCACAGATACGCAGTATTTT.

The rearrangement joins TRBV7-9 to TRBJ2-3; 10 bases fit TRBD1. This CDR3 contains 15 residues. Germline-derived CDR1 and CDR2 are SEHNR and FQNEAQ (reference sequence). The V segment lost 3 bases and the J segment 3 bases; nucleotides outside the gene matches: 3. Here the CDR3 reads CASSLRQGATDTQYF. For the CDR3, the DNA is TGTGCCAGCAGCTTGCGACAGGGGGCAACAGATACGCAGTATTTT.

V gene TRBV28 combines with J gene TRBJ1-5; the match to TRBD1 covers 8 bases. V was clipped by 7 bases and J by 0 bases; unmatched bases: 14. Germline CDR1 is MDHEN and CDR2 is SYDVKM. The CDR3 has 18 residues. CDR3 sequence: CASTLDRGKIFSNQPQHF. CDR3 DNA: TGTGCCAGCACCCTTGACAGGGGTAAAATTTTTAGCAATCAGCCCCAGCATTTT.

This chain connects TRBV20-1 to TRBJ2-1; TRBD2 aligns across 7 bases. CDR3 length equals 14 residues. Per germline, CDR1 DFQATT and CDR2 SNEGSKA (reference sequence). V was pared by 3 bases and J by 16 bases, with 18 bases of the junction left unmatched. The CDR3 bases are TGCAGTGCTAGGCGCTCCTTGCGGGAGCGGAAAGAATTCTTC. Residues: CSARRSLRERKEFF.

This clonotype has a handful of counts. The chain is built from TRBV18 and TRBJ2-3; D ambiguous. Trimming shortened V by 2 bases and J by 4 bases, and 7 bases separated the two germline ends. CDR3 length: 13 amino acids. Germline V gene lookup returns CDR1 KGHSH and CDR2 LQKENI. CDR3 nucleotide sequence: TGTGCCAGCTCACCAGGAAACGCAGATACGCAGTATTTT. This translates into CASSPGNADTQYF.

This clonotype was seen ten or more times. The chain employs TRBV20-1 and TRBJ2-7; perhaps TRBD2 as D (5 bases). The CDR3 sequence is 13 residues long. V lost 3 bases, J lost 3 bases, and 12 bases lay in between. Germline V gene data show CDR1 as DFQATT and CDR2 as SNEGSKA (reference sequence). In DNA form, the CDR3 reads TGCAGTGCTAGCAACGAGGGTCACTACGAGCAGTACTTC. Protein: CSASNEGHYEQYF.

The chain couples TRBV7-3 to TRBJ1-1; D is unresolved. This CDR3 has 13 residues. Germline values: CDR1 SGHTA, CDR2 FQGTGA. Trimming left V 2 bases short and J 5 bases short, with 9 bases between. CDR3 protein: CASSLGSLTEAFF. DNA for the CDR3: TGTGCCAGCAGCTTAGGGTCATTAACTGAAGCTTTCTTT. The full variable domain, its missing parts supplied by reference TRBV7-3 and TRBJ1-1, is GAGVSQTPSNKVTEKGKYVELRCDPISGHTALYWYRQSLGQGPEFLIYFQGTGAADDSGLPNDRFFAVRPEGSVSTLKIQRTERGDSAVYLCASSLGSLTEAFFGQGTRLTVV.

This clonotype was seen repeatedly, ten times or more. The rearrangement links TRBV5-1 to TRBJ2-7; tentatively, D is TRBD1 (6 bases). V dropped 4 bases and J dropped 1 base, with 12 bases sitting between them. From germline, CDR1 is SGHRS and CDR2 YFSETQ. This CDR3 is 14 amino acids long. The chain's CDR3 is CASSKDQGSYEQYV. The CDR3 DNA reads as TGCGCCAGCAGCAAAGATCAGGGGTCCTACGAGCAGTACGTC.

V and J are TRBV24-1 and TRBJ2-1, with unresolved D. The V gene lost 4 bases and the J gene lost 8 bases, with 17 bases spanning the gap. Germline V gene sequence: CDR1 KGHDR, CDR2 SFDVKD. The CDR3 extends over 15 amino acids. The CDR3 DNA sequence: TGTGCCACCAGTGACGTAAAAAATAACGTCGATGAGCAGTTCTTC. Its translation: CATSDVKNNVDEQFF.

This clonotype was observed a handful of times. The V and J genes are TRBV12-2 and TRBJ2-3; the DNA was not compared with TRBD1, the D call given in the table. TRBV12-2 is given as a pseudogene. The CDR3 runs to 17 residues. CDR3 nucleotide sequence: TGTGCAAGTCGCTTCGAGGCACTGGACAGGGCCACAGATACGCAGTATTTT. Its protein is CASRFEALDRATDTQYF.

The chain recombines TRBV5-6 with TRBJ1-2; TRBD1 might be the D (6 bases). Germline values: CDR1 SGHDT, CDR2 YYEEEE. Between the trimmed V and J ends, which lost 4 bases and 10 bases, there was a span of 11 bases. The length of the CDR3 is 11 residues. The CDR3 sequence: CASSLTGTYTF. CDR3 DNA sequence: TGTGCCAGCAGCCTGACAGGCACCTACACCTTC.

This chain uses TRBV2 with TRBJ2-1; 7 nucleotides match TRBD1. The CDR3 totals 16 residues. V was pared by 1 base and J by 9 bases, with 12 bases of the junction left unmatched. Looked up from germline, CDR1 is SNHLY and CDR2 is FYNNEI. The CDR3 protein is CASSEEGASLRSEQFF. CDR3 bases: TGTGCCAGCAGTGAAGAGGGGGCTAGCTTAAGGAGTGAGCAGTTCTTC.

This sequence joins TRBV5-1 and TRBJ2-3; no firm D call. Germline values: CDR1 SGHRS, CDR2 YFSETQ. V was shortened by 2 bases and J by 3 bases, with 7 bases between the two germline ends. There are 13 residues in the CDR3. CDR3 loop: CASSLSPTDTQYF. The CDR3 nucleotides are TGCGCCAGCAGCTTATCCCCTACAGATACGCAGTATTTT.

Here the CDR3 reads CASSPRTPGPNQPQHF. CDR3 in DNA: TGTGCCAGCAGCCCTAGGACCCCAGGGCCGAATCAGCCCCAGCATTTT. The rearrangement uses TRBV7-3 and TRBJ1-5; a weak D match, TRBD1 (5 bases). The length of the CDR3 is 16 residues. Germline CDR1 and CDR2: SGHTA and FQGTGA. Between the trimmed V and J ends, which lost 5 bases and 4 bases, there was a span of 18 bases. The full variable domain, in which reference TRBV7-3 and TRBJ1-5 provide the parts outside the CDR3, is GAGVSQTPSNKVTEKGKYVELRCDPISGHTALYWYRQSLGQGPEFLIYFQGTGAADDSGLPNDRFFAVRPEGSVSTLKIQRTERGDSAVYLCASSPRTPGPNQPQHFGDGTRLSIL.

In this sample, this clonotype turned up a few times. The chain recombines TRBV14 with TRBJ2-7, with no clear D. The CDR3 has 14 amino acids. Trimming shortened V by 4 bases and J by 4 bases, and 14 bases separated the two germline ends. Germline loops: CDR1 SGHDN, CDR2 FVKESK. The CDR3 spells CASSPALVGYEQYF. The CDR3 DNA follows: TGTGCCAGCAGCCCAGCCCTGGTCGGGTACGAGCAGTACTTC.

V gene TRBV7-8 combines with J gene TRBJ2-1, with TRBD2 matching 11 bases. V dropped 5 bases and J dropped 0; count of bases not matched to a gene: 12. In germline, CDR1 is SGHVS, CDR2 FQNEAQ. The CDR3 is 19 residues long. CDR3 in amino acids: CASSKRGLAAPSSYNEQFF. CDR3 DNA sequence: TGTGCCAGCAGCAAGAGGGGACTAGCGGCTCCGAGCTCCTACAATGAGCAGTTCTTC.

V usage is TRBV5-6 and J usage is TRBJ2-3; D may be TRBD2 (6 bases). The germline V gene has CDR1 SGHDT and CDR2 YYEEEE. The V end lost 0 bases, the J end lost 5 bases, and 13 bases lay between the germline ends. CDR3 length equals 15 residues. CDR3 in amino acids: CASSLAASDGDTQYF. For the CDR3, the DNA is TGTGCCAGCAGCTTGGCGGCTAGCGATGGAGATACGCAGTATTTT.

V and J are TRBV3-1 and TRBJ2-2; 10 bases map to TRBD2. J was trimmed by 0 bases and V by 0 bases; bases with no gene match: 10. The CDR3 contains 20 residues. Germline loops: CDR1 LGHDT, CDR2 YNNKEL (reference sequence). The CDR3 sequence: CASSQERGSGRRSNTGELFF. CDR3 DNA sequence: TGTGCCAGCAGCCAAGAAAGGGGTAGCGGGAGGAGATCGAACACCGGGGAGCTGTTTTTT.

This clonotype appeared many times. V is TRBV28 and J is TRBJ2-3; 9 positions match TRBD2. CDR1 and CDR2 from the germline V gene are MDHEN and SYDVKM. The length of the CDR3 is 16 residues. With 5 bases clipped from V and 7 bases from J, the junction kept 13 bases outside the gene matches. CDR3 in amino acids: CASSQTRRGGGNTQYF. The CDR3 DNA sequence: TGTGCCAGCAGTCAAACGCGGCGCGGGGGGGGAAATACGCAGTATTTT.

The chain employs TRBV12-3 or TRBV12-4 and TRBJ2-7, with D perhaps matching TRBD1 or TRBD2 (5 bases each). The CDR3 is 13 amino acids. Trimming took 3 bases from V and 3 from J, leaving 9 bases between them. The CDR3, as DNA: TGTGCCAGCAGTTTGGGGACGGGCTACGAGCAGTACGTC. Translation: CASSLGTGYEQYV.

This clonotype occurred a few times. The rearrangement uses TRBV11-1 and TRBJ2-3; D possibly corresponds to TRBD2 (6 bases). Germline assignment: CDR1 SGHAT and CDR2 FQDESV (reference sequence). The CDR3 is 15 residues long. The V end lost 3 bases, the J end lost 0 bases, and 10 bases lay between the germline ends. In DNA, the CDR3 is TGTGCCAGCAGCTTCCAAGCGGGTAGCACAGATACGCAGTATTTT. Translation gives CASSFQAGSTDTQYF.

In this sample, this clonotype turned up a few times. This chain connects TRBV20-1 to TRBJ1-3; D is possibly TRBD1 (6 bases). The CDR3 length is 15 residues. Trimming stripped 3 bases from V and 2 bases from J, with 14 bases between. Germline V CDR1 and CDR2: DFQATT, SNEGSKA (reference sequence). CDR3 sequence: CSARLGGGAGNTIYF. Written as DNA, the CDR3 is TGCAGTGCTAGGCTAGGGGGGGGAGCTGGAAACACCATATATTTT.

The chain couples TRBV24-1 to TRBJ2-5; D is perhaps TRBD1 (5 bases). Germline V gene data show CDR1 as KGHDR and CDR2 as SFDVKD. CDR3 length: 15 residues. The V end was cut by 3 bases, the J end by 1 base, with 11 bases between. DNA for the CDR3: TGTGCCACCAGTGATCCTCAGGGTGGCCAAGAGACCCAGTACTTC. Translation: CATSDPQGGQETQYF.

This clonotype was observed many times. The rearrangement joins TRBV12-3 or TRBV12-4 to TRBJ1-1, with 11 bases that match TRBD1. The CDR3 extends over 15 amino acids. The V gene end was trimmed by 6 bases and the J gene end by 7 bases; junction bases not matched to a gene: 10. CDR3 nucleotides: TGTGCCAGCAGCCGCGGGGGACAGGGGGAGTATGAAGCTTTCTTT. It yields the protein CASSRGGQGEYEAFF.